This T cell receptor (beta chain) was sequenced for a study of Graves' ophthalmopathy and Graves' hyperthyroidism. There are 13 residues in the CDR3. V gave up 8 bases and J gave up 7 bases; unmatched junction bases: 6. This clonotype showed up many times. Amplified material comprised TCR beta CDR3 regions derived from RNA transcripts. Scientists carried out first-round RT-PCR using HTBI primers and then a second-round multiplex PCR. A single record per CDR3 protein comes from TCRdb applying MiXCR to the multiplex PCR reads. The sample records some 1.1 million distinct CDR3 sequences, 35% to 45% being singletons.

This receptor was taken from an adult man with Graves' hyperthyroidism. This chain links TRBV12-3 or TRBV12-4 with TRBJ1-5; 9 bases match TRBD1. Sequenced sample: peripheral blood or thyroid tissue (not recorded which). CDR3 region: CASGRDRVQPQHF. In DNA form, the CDR3 reads TGTGCCAGCGGCCGGGACAGGGTCCAGCCCCAGCATTTT.